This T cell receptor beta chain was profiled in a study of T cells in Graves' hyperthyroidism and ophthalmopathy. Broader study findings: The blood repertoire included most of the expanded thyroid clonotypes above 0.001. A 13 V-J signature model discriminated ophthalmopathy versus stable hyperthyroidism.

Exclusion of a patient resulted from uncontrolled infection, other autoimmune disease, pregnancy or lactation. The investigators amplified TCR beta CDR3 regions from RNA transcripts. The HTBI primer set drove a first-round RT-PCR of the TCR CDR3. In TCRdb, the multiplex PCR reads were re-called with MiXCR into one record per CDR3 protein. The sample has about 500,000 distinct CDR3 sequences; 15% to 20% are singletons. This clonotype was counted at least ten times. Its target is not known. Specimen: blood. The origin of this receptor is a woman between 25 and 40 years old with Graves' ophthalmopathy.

CDR3 DNA sequence: TGCAGTGCTAGAGATAGTTCGCTAGAAGAGACCCAGTACTTC. Amino acids: CSARDSSLEETQYF. The gene calls are TRBV20-1 and TRBJ2-5, with no clear D. Germline CDR1 is DFQATT and CDR2 is SNEGSKA (reference sequence). The CDR3 totals 14 residues. Trimming pared 0 bases from V and 3 bases from J, leaving 11 bases between.